The sequence of this T cell receptor beta chain was determined in a study of blood T cells in healthy people across ages. Together with a sample-barcoded 5' primer, a J-beta primer mix was included in a second PCR lasting about 7 to 11 cycles. Per-sample output comprised a minimum of 3 million paired-end reads containing CDR3. TCRdb processed the 5' RACE reads anew with MiXCR; each CDR3 protein has one entry. The top ten clones hold 20% to 25% of a sample with some 710,000 distinct CDR3 sequences, 20% to 25% of them seen once. In its sample, this clonotype was seen a few times. Each sample yielded at least 6.5 million isolated PBMCs. This CDR3 has 22 residues. With V trimmed by 0 bases and J by 1 base, 21 bases remained unmatched. CDR1 and CDR2 from the germline V gene are SGDLS and YYNGEE.

The receptor comes from a man in his sixties or seventies in good health. This chain connects TRBV9 to TRBJ2-3; 9 bases are a match to TRBD2. The specimen sequenced was blood. The CDR3 sequence: CASSVARGLAGLLPRGTDTQYF. The CDR3 coding sequence is TGTGCCAGCAGCGTAGCTCGAGGGCTAGCGGGGCTACTCCCGAGGGGCACAGATACGCAGTATTTT.